Listed below are T cell receptor beta chains from one sample, sequenced in a study of blood T cells in healthy people across ages. A single record per CDR3 protein comes from TCRdb applying MiXCR to the 5' RACE reads. Among 600,000 to 650,000 distinct CDR3 sequences listed, roughly 58% were seen once. Sequenced material: blood. All receptors come from a man aged 55 to 69 in good health. Each CDR3 is given with its conserved first and last residue.

J: TRBJ1-6; V: TRBV27; CDR3: CASSPNRGSPLHF
J: -; V: TRBV20-1; CDR3: CSARDWSLGGKETQYF
J: TRBJ2-5; V: TRBV29-1; CDR3: CSVVGFGGGLETQYF
J: TRBJ2-1; V: TRBV20-1; CDR3: CSARSSEQFF
J: TRBJ1-2; V: TRBV21-1; CDR3: CASSKVPGCSYGYTF
J: TRBJ1-4; V: TRBV3-1; CDR3: CASSQRVGEKLFF
J: TRBJ1-6; V: TRBV6-2/TRBV6-3; CDR3: CASTPDGSPLHF
J: TRBJ1-2; V: TRBV21-1; CDR3: CALGRGQPGGYGYTF
J: TRBJ2-1; V: TRBV12-3/TRBV12-4; CDR3: CASSFEGPVNEQFF
J: TRBJ1-1; V: TRBV11-2; CDR3: CASSLGVLNTEAFF
J: TRBJ2-7; V: TRBV20-1; CDR3: CSARDMGMDYEQYF
J: TRBJ2-3; V: TRBV10-3; CDR3: CAISDVQDTTDTQYF
J: TRBJ2-3; V: TRBV19; CDR3: CASSISGSSTDTQYF
J: TRBJ1-1; V: TRBV9; CDR3: CASSSHGAGTEAFF
J: TRBJ2-3; V: TRBV20-1; CDR3: CSARGGWTDTQYF
J: TRBJ2-1; V: TRBV27; CDR3: CASSTAELTDLSYNEQFF
J: TRBJ2-3; V: TRBV11-2; CDR3: CASSTQTGYGTDTQYF
J: TRBJ2-1; V: TRBV20-1; CDR3: CSATSRQRGGNNEQFF
J: TRBJ2-7; V: TRBV6-2/TRBV6-3; CDR3: CASSYGTGGPYEQYF
J: TRBJ1-1; V: TRBV5-1; CDR3: CASTPQGGDTEAFF
J: TRBJ2-1; V: TRBV7-9; CDR3: CASSPRGGEYNEQFF
J: TRBJ2-5; V: TRBV5-6; CDR3: CASSFYWTGNQETQYF